The 8 T cell receptor beta chains below come from one sample, sequenced in a study of CD8+ T cells in alopecia areata. Stated treatment: oral pan-JAK inhibitor, 5-10 mg twice daily. Once RNA had been extracted, it was reverse transcribed into cDNA to act as the sequencing template. Profiling relied on immunoSEQ multiplex PCR, and the TCRdb table lists in-frame clones only, not all of them. The table shows about 290,000 clones, with 58% occurring only once. The material sequenced was CD4+ T cells sorted from blood, taken at week 24, from a patient treated with tofacitinib. Every receptor here comes from a human donor with alopecia areata.

The genes are TRBV30 and TRBJ1-1; D gene uncertain. V lost 0 bases, J lost 1 base, and 21 bases lay in between. Germline-derived CDR1 and CDR2 are GTSNPN and SVGIG (reference sequence). This CDR3 spans 18 amino acids. The CDR3: CAWSVQRELTWGNTEAFF. The CDR3 DNA is TGTGCCTGGAGTGTACAGAGAGAGCTGACCTGGGGGAACACTGAAGCTTTCTTT.

This chain uses TRBV5-1 with TRBJ2-1; TRBD2 agrees at 10 bases. Germline CDR1 reads SGHRS; CDR2 reads YFSETQ. After removal of 3 bases from V and 7 bases from J, the junction contained 7 bases not matched to a gene. The length of the CDR3 is 15 residues. CDR3: CASSSLAGVSNEQFF. The CDR3 region has the DNA TGCGCCAGCAGCTCCCTAGCGGGGGTCTCGAATGAGCAGTTCTTC.

The rearrangement links TRBV7-9 to TRBJ1-2; the match to TRBD1 covers 8 bases. The CDR3 contains 14 residues. Trimming took 11 bases from V and 4 from J; bases not matched to a gene: 12. Germline V gene lookup returns CDR1 SEHNR and CDR2 FQNEAQ (reference sequence). In DNA, the CDR3 is TGTGCCTCTATCCGGACAGGGACCACCTATGGCTACACCTTC. Its protein product is CASIRTGTTYGYTF.

This chain connects TRBV4-1 to TRBJ1-3; D is undetermined. The CDR3 contains 15 residues. The V gene's germline CDR1 is MGHRA and CDR2 YSYEKL. Between the trimmed V and J ends, which lost 2 bases and 2 bases, there was a span of 10 bases. The CDR3 DNA sequence: TGCGCCAGCAGCCAACCTCGCGAGGCTGGAAACACCATATATTTT. This encodes CASSQPREAGNTIYF.

Here the CDR3 reads CASSPKAGPYNEQFF. The CDR3 coding sequence is TGTGCCAGCAGTCCCAAAGCGGGACCTTACAATGAGCAGTTCTTC. The rearrangement uses TRBV6-5 and TRBJ2-1, with 7 positions matching TRBD2. This CDR3 has 15 residues. The ends lost 5 bases at V and 4 bases at J; junction bases unmatched: 8. Germline lookup yields CDR1 MNHEY and CDR2 SVGAGI.

This clone was counted a few times. The CDR3 loop is CSVVERGPTYNEQFF. The DNA for the CDR3 is TGCAGCGTTGTGGAGCGGGGCCCAACCTACAATGAGCAGTTCTTC. The chain is built from TRBV29-1 and TRBJ2-1, with TRBD2 identical over 7 bases. V was pared by 4 bases and J by 2 bases, with 8 bases of the junction left unmatched. This CDR3 region has 15 residues. Germline V gene lookup returns CDR1 SQVTM and CDR2 ANQGSEA.

In this sample, this clone turned up once. The rearrangement uses TRBV15 and TRBJ1-2, with TRBD1 matching over 7 bases. The ends lost 5 bases at V and 3 bases at J; junction bases unmatched: 9. Germline loops: CDR1 LNHNV, CDR2 YYDKDF (reference sequence). CDR3 length: 15 residues. The CDR3 DNA is TGTGCCACCAGCGGTCGACAGGGCCCCGACTATGGCTACACCTTC. Translated, it gives CATSGRQGPDYGYTF.

The J gene is TRBJ2-7, the V gene TRBV6-1, with D tentatively TRBD1 (6 bases). V lost 8 bases, J lost 1 base, and 12 bases lay in between. The germline V gene has CDR1 MNHNS and CDR2 SASEGT. This CDR3 has 13 residues. The CDR3 sequence: CASRWGHSYEQYF. CDR3 nucleotides: TGTGCCAGCCGATGGGGACATTCCTACGAGCAGTACTTC.